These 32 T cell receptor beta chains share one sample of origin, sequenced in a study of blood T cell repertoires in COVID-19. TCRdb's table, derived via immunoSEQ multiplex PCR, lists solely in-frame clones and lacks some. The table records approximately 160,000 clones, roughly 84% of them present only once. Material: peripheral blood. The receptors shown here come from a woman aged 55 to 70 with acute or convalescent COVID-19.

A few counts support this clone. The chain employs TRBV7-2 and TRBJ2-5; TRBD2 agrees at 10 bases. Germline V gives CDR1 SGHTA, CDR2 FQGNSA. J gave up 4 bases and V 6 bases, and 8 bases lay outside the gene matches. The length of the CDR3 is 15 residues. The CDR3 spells CASSLPLAGSETQYF. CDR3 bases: TGTGCCAGCAGTCTCCCACTAGCGGGGTCAGAGACCCAGTACTTC.

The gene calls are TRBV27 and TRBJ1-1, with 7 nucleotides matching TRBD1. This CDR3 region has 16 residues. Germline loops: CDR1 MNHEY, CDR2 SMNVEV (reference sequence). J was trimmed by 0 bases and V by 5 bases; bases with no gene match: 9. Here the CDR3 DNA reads TGTGCCAGCAGTCCGTACCGGACAGGATTGAACACTGAAGCTTTCTTT. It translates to CASSPYRTGLNTEAFF.

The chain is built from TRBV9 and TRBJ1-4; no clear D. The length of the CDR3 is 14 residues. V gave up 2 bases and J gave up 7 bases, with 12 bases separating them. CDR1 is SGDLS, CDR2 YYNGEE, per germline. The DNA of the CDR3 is TGTGCCAGCAGCGTGAAGGCAGGAGGTGAAAAACTGTTTTTT. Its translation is CASSVKAGGEKLFF. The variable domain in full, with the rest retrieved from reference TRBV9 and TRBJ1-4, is DSGVTQTPKHLITATGQRVTLRCSPRSGDLSVYWYQQSLDQGLQFLIQYYNGEERAKGNILERFSAQQFPDLHSELNLSSLELGDSALYFCASSVKAGGEKLFFGSGTQLSVL.

The CDR3 DNA reads as TGTGCCAGCAGCCAACCGGGACTAGCAAGCCAAGAGACCCAGTACTTC. This gives the protein CASSQPGLASQETQYF. The chain employs TRBV3-1 (or the pseudogene TRBV3-2) and TRBJ2-5, with 9 bases matching TRBD2. CDR3 length: 16 amino acids. Germline CDR1 reads LGHDT; CDR2 reads YNNKEL (reference sequence). V was pared by 2 bases and J by 1 base, with 5 bases of the junction left unmatched.

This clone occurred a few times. Here the CDR3 DNA reads TGTGCCAGCAGACCCTCGGGGTCAGGAAACACCATATATTTT. It translates to CASRPSGSGNTIYF. The chain joins TRBV27 to TRBJ1-3; D not resolved. Germline V lookup: CDR1 MNHEY, CDR2 SMNVEV (reference sequence). V was pared by 6 bases and J by 4 bases, with 13 bases between. The CDR3 contains 14 residues.

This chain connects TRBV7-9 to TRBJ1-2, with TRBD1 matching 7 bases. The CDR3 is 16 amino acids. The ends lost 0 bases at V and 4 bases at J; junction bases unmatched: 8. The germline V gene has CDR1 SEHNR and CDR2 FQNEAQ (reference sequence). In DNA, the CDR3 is TGTGCCAGCAGCTTAGCCGGAGGGGGCGCAGGCTATGGCTACACCTTC. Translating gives CASSLAGGGAGYGYTF.

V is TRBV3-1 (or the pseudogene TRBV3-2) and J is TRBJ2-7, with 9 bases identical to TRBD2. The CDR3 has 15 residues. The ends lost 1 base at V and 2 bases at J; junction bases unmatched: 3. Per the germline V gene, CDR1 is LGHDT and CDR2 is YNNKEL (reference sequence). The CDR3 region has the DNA TGTGCCAGCAGCCAAGGAAGCGGGGGGCCCTACGAGCAGTACTTC. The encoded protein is CASSQGSGGPYEQYF.

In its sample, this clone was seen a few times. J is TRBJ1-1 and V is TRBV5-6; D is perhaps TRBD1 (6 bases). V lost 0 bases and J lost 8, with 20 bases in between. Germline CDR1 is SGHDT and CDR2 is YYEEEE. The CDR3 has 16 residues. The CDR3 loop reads CASSLVVGAAPKEAFF. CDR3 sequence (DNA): TGTGCCAGCAGCTTGGTGGTGGGGGCCGCACCAAAAGAAGCTTTCTTT. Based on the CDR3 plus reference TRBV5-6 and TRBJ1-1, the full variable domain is DAGVTQSPTHLIKTRGQQVTLRCSPKSGHDTVSWYQQALGQGPQFIFQYYEEEERQRGNFPDRFSGHQFPNYSSELNVNALLLGDSALYLCASSLVVGAAPKEAFFGQGTRLTVV.

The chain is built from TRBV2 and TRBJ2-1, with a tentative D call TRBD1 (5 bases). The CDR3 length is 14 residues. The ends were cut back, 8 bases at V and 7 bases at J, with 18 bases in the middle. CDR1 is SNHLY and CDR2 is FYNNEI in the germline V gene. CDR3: CASAGSYSGNEQFF. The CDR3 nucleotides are TGTGCCAGCGCAGGGTCGTACTCAGGGAATGAGCAGTTCTTC.

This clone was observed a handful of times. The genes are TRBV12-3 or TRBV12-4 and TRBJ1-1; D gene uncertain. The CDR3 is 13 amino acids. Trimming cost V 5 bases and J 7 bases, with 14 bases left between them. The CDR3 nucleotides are TGTGCCAGCAGTCCCATAGGCGGGCATGAAGCTTTCTTT. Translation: CASSPIGGHEAFF.

The CDR3 loop reads CASSYTGHRGDDEQYF. As DNA, the CDR3 is TGTGCCAGCAGTTACACGGGGCACAGGGGCGACGACGAGCAGTACTTC. The V gene is TRBV6-5, the J gene TRBJ2-7; 7 nucleotides match TRBD1. Germline CDR1 reads MNHEY; CDR2 reads SVGAGI. V lost 2 bases to trimming and J lost 5 bases; unmatched junction nucleotides: 12. The CDR3 is 16 residues long.

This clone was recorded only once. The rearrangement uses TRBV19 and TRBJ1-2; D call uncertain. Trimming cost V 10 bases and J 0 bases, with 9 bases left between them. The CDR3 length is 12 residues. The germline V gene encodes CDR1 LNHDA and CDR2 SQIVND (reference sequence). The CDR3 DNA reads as TGTGCCACCACGAGGGCTAACTATGGCTACACCTTC. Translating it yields CATTRANYGYTF. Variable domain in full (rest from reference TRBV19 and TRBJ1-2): DGGITQSPKYLFRKEGQNVTLSCEQNLNHDAMYWYRQDPGQGLRLIYYSQIVNDFQKGDIAEGYSVSREKKESFPLTVTSAQKNPTAFYLCATTRANYGYTFGSGTRLTVV.

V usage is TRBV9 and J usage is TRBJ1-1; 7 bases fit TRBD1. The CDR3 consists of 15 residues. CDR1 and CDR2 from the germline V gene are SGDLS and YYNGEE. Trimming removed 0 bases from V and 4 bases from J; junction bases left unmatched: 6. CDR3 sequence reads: CASSVVSQGGTEAFF. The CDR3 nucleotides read TGTGCCAGCAGCGTAGTGAGCCAGGGGGGCACTGAAGCTTTCTTT.

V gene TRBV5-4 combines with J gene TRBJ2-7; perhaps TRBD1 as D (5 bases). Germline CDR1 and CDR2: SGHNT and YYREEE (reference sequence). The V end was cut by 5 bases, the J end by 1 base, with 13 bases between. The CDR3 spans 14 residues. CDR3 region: CASRDQAGSYEQYF. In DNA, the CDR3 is TGTGCCAGCAGGGATCAGGCAGGGTCCTACGAGCAGTACTTC.

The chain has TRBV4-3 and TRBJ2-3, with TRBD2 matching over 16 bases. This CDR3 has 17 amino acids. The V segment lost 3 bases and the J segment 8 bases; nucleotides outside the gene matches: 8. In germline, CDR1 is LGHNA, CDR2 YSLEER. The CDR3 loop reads CASSQGTSGGVSGTQYF. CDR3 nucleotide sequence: TGCGCCAGCAGCCAGGGGACTAGCGGGGGGGTTTCAGGTACGCAGTATTTT.

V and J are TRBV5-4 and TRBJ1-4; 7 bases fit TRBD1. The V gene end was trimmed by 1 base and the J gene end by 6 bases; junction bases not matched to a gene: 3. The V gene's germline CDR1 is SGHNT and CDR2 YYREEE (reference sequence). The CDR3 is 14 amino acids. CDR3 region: CASSLRQGHEKLFF. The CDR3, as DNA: TGTGCCAGCAGCTTGAGACAGGGACATGAAAAACTGTTTTTT.

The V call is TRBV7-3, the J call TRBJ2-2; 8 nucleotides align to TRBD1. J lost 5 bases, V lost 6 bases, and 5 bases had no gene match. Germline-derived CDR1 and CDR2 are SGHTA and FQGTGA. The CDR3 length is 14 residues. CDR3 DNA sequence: TGTGCCAGCAGGGGGACAGGAGCGACCGGGGAGCTGTTTTTT. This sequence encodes CASRGTGATGELFF.

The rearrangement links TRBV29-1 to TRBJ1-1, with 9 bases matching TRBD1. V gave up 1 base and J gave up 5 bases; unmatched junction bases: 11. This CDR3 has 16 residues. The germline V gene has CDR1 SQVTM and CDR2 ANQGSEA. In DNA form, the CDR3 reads TGCAGCGTTGAAGGGGTTCCGGGGACAGGGAGAACTGAAGCTTTCTTT. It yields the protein CSVEGVPGTGRTEAFF.

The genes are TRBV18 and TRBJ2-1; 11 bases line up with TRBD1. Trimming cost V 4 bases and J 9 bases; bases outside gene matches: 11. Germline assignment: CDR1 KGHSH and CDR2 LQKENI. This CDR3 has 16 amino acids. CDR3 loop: CASSRGTGGSLGEQFF. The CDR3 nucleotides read TGTGCCAGCTCACGCGGGACAGGGGGATCCTTGGGTGAGCAGTTCTTC. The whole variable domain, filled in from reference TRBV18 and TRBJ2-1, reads NAGVMQNPRHLVRRRGQEARLRCSPMKGHSHVYWYRQLPEEGLKFMVYLQKENIIDESGMPKERFSAEFPKEGPSILRIQQVVRGDSAAYFCASSRGTGGSLGEQFFGPGTRLTVL.

The CDR3 region has the DNA TGTGCCAGCAGTACGGGGGGGCCAACCGGGGAGCTGTTTTTT. It translates to CASSTGGPTGELFF. The V call is TRBV9, the J call TRBJ2-2, with TRBD2 matching over 8 bases. Germline trimming cut 5 bases from V and 5 bases from J; bases unmatched to any gene: 5. This CDR3 is 14 amino acids long. The V gene's germline CDR1 is SGDLS and CDR2 YYNGEE.

The CDR3 nucleotides read TGTGCCAGCAGTTACGTTGTGGACAGGGTATATTCTCGTATGAACACTGAAGCTTTCTTT. Translated, it gives CASSYVVDRVYSRMNTEAFF. The V gene is TRBV6-2 or TRBV6-3, the J gene TRBJ1-1, with 8 bases fitting TRBD1. V was clipped by 2 bases and J by 0 bases; unmatched bases: 17. The CDR3 sequence is 20 residues long. Looked up from germline, CDR1 is MNHEY and CDR2 is SVGEGT.

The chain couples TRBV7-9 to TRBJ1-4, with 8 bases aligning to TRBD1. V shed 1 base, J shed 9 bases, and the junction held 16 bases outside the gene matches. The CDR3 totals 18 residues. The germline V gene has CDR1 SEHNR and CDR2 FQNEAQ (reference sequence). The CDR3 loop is CASSLESGTGTGMKKLFF. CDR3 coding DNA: TGTGCCAGCAGCTTAGAATCCGGGACAGGAACCGGAATGAAAAAACTGTTTTTT. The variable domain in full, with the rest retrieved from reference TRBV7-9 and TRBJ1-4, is DTGVSQNPRHKITKRGQNVTFRCDPISEHNRLYWYRQTLGQGPEFLTYFQNEAQLEKSRLLSDRFSAERPKGSFSTLEIQRTEQGDSAMYLCASSLESGTGTGMKKLFFGSGTQLSVL.

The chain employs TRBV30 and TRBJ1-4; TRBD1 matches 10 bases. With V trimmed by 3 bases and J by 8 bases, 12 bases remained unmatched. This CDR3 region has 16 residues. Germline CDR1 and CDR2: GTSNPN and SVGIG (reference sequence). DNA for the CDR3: TGTGCCTGGAGGAGGGGACAGGGGAGAAAGGGGGAAAAACTGTTTTTT. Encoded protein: CAWRRGQGRKGEKLFF.

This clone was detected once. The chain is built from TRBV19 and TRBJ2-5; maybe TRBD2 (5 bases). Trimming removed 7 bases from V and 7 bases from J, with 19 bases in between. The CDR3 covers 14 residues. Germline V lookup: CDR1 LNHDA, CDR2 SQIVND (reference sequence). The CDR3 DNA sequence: TGTGCCAGTACCTCGTTGGGCTGGAGCGGGACCCAGTACTTC. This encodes CASTSLGWSGTQYF.

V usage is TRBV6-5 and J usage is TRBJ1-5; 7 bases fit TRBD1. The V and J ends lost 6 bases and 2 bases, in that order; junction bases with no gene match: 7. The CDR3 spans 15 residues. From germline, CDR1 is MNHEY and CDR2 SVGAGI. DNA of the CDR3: TGTGCCAGCAGCCCCGGACAGGTTGGCAATCAGCCCCAGCATTTT. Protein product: CASSPGQVGNQPQHF.

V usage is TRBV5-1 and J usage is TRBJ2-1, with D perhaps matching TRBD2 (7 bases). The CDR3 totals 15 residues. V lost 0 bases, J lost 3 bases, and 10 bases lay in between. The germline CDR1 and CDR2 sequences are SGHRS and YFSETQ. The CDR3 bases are TGCGCCAGCAGCTTGGGCGGGGGCGGCTACAATGAGCAGTTCTTC. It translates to CASSLGGGGYNEQFF.

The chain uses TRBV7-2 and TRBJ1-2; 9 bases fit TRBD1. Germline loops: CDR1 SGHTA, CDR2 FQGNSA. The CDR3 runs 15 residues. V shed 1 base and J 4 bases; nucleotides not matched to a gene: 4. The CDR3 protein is CASSLGGQGFYGYTF. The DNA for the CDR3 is TGTGCCAGCAGCTTAGGGGGACAGGGTTTCTATGGCTACACCTTC.

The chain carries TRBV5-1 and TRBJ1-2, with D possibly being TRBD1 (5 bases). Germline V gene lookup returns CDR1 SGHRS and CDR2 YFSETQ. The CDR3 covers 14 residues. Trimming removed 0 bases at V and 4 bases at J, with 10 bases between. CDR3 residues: CASSLVRAGYGYTF. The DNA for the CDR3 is TGCGCCAGCAGCTTGGTCAGGGCTGGCTATGGCTACACCTTC.

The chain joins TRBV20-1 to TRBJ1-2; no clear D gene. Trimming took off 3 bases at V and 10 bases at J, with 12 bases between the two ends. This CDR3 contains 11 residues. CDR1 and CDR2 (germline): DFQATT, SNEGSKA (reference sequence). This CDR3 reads CSARVRFSYTF. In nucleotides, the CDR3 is TGCAGTGCTAGGGTCCGGTTCTCCTACACCTTC.

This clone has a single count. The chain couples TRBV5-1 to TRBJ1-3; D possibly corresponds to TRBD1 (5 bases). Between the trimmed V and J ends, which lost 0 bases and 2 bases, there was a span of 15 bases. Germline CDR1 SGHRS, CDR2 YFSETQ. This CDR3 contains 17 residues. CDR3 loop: CASSLVAGGGAGNTIYF. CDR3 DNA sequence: TGCGCCAGCAGCTTGGTCGCTGGGGGGGGAGCTGGAAACACCATATATTTT.

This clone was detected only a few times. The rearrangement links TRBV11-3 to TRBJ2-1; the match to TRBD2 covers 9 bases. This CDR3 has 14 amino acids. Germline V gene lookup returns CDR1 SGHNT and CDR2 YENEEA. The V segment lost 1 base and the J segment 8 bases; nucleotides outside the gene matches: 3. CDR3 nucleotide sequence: TGTGCCAGCAGCTTAGTCAGCGGGGGGTATGAGCAGTTCTTC. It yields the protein CASSLVSGGYEQFF.

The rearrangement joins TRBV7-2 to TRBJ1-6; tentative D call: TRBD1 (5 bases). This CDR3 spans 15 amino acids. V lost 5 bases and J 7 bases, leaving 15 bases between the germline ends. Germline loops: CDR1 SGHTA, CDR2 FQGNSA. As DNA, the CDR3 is TGTGCCAGCAGCCCCCAGGGCCATGGAAATTCACCCCTCCACTTT. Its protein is CASSPQGHGNSPLHF.